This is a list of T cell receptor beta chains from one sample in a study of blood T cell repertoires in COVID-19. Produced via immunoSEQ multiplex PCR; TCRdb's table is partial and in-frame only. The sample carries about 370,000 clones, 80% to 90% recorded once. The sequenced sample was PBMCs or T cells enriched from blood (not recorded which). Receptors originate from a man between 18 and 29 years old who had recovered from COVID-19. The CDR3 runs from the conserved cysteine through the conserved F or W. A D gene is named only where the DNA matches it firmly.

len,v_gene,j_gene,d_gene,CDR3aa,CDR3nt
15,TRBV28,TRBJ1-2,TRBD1,CASSLDRGRVNGYTF,TGTGCCAGCAGTCTGGACAGGGGGCGGGTCAATGGCTACACCTTC
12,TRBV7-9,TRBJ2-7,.,CASSRAGYEQYF,TGTGCCAGCAGCCGGGCGGGCTACGAGCAGTACTTC
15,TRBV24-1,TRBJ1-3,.,CATDTCGPSGNTIYF,TGTGCCACCGATACATGTGGGCCATCTGGAAACACCATATATTTT
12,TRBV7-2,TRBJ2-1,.,CASSLAGQGQFF,TGTGCCAGCAGCTTAGCGGGACAAGGGCAGTTCTTC
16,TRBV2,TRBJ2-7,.,CASSMGLAAGGYEQYF,TGTGCCAGCAGTATGGGGTTGGCAGCGGGCGGCTACGAGCAGTACTTC
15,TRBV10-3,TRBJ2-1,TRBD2,CAISPGTSGYNEQFF,TGTGCCATCAGTCCCGGGACTAGCGGATACAATGAGCAGTTCTTC
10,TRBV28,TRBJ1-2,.,CASSLHGYTF,TGTGCCAGCAGTCTCCATGGCTACACCTTC
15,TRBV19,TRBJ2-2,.,CASSIEQGYTGELFF,TGTGCCAGTAGTATAGAACAGGGTTACACCGGGGAGCTGTTTTTT
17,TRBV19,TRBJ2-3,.,CASSITGRSSSTDTQYF,TGTGCCAGTAGTATTACAGGGAGATCCTCTAGCACAGATACGCAGTATTTT
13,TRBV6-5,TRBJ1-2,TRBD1,CASSSTGFRGYTF,TGTGCCAGCAGCTCGACAGGGTTTCGTGGCTACACCTTC
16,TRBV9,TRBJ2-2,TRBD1,CASSPPGQGTSGELFF,TGTGCCAGCAGTCCCCCGGGACAGGGTACTTCCGGGGAGCTGTTTTTT
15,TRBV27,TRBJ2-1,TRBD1,CASSLTTGLHNEQFF,TGTGCCAGCAGTTTGACGACAGGGCTCCACAATGAGCAGTTCTTC
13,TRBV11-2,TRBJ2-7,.,CASSGDSSYEQYF,TGTGCCAGCAGCGGGGACTCCTCCTACGAGCAGTACTTC
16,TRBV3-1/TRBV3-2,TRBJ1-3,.,CASSQITGVSGNTIYF,TGTGCCAGCAGCCAGATAACAGGTGTCTCTGGAAACACCATATATTTT
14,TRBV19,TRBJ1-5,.,CASSTYPSGQPQHF,TGTGCCAGTAGTACCTACCCCTCGGGTCAGCCCCAGCATTTT
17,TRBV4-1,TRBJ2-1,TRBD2,CASSPNQAGGPYNEQFF,TGCGCCAGCAGCCCGAACCAAGCGGGAGGGCCCTACAATGAGCAGTTCTTC
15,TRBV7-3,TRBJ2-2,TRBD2,CASSPREESTGELFF,TGTGCCAGCAGCCCCCGGGAGGAGAGCACCGGGGAGCTGTTTTTT